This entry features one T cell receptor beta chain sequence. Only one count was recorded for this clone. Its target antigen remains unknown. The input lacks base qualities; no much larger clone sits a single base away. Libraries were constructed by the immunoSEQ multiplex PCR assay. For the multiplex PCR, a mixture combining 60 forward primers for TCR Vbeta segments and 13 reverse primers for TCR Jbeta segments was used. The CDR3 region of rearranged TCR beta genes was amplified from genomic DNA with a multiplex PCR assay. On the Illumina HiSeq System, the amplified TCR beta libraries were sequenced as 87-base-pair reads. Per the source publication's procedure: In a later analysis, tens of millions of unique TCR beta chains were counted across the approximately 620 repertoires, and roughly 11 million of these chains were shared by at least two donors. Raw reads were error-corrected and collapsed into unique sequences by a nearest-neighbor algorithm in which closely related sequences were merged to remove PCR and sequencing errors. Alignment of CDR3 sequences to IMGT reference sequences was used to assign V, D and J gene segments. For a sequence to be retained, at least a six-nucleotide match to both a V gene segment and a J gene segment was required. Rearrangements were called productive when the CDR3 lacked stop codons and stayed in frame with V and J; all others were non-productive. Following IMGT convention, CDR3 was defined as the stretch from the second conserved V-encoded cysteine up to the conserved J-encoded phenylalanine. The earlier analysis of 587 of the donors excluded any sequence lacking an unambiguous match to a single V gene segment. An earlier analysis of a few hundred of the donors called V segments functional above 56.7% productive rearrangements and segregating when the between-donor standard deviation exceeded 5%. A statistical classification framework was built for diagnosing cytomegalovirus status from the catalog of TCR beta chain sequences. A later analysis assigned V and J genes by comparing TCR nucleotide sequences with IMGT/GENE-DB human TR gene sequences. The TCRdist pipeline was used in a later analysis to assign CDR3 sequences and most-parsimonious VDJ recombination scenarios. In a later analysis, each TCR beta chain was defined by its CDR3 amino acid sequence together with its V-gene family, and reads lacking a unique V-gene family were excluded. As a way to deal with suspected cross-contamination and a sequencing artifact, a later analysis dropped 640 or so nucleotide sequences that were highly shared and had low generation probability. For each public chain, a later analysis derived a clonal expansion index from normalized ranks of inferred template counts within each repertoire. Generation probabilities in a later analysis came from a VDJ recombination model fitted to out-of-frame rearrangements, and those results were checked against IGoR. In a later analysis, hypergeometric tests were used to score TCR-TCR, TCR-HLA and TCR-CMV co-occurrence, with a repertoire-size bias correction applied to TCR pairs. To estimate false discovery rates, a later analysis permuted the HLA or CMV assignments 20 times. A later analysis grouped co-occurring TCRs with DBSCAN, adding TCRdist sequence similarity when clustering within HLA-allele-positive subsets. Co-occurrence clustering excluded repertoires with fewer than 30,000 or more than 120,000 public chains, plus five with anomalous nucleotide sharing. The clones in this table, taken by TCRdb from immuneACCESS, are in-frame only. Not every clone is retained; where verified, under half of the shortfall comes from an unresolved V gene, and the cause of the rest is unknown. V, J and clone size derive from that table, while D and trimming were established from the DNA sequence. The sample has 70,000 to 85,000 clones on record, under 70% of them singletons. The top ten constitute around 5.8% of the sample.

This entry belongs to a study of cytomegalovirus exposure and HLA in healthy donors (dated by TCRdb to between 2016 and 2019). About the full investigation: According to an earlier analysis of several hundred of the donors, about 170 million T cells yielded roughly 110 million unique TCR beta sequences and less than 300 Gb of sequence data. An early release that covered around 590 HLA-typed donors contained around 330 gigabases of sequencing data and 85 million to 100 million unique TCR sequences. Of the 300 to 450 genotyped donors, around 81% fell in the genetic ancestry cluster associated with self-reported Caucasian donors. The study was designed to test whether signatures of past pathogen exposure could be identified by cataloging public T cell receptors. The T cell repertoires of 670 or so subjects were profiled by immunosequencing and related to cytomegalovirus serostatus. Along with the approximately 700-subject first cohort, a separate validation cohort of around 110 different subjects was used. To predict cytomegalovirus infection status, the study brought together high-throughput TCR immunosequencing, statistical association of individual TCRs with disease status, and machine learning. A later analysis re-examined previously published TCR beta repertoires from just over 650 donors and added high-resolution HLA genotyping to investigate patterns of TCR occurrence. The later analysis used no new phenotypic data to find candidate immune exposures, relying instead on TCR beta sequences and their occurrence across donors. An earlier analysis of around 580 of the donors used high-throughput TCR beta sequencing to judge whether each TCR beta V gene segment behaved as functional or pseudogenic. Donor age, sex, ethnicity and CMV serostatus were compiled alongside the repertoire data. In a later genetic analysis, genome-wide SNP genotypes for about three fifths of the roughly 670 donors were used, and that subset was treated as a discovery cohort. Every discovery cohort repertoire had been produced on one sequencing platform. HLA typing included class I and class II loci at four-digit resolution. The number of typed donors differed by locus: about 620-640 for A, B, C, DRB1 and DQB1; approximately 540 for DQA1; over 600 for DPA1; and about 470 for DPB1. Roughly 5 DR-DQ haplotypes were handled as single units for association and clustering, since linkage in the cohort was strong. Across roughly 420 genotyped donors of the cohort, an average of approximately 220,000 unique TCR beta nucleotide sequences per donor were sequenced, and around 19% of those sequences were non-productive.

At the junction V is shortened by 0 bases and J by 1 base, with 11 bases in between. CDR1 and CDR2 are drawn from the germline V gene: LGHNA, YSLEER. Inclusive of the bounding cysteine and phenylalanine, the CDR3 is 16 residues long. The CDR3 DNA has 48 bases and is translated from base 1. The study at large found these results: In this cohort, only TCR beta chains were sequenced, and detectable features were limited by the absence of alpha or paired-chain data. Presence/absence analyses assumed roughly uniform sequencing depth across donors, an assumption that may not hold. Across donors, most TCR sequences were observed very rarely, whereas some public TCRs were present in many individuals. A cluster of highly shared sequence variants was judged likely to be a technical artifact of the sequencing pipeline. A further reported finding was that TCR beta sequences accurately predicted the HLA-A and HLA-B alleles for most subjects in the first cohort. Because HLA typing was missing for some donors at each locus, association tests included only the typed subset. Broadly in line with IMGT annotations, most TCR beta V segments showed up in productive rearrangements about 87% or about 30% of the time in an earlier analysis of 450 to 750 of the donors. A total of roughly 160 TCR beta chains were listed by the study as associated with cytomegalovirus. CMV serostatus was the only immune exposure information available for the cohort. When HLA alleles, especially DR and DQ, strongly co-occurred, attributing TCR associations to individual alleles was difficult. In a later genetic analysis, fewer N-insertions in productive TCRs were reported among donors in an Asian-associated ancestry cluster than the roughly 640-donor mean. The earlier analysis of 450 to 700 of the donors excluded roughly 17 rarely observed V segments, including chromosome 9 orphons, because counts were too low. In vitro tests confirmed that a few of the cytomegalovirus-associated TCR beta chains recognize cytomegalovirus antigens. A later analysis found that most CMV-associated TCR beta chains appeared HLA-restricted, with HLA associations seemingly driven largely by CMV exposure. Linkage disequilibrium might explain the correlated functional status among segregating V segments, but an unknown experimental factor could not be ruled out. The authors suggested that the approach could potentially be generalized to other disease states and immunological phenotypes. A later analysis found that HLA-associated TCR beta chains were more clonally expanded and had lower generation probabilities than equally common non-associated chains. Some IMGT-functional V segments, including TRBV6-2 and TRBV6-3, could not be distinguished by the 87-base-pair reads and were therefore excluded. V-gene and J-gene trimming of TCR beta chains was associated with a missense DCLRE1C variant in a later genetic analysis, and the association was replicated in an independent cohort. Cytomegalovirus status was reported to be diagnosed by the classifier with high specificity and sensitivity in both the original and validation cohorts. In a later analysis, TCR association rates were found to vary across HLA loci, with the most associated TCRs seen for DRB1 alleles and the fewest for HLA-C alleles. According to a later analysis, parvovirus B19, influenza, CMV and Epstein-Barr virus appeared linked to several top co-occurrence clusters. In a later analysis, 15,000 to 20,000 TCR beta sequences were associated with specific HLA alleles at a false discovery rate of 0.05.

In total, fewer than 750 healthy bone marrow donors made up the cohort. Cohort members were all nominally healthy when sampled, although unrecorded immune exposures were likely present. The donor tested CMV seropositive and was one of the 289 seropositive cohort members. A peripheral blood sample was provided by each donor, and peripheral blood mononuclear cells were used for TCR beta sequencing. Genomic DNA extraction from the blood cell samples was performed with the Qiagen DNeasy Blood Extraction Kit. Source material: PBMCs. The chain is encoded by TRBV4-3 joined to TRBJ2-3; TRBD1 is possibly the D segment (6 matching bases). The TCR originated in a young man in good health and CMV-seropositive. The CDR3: CASSQDRSGGTDTQYF. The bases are TGCGCCAGCAGCCAAGATCGCTCAGGGGGCACAGATACGCAGTATTTT.